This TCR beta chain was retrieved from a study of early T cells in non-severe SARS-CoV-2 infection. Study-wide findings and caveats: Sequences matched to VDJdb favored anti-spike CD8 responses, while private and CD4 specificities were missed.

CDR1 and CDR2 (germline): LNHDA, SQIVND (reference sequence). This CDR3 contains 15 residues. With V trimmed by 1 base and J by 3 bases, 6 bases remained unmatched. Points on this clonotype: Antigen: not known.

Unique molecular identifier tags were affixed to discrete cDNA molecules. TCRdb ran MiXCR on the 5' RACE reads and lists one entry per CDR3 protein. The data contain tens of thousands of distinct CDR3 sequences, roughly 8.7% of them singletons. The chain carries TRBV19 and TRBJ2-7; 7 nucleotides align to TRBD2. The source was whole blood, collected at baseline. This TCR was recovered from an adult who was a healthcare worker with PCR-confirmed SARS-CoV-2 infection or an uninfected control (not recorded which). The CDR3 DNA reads TGTGCCAGTAGTATAGCGGCTAGCGGTGACTACGAGCAGTACTTC. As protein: CASSIAASGDYEQYF.